This TCR beta chain is from a study of cytomegalovirus exposure and HLA in healthy donors. Study findings and constraints: The classifier, whose performance was assessed in both the original and validation cohorts, reportedly diagnosed cytomegalovirus status with high specificity and sensitivity. Investigators reported more than 150 TCR beta chains as tied to cytomegalovirus. Three chains linked to CMV were shown in vitro to be specific for CMV antigens.

The CDR3 runs to 11 residues. Trimming cost V 5 bases and J 7 bases, with 8 bases left between them. In germline, CDR1 is MNHEY, CDR2 SVGAGI. Of note for this clone: Its antigen is undetermined.

Assay used: immunoSEQ multiplex PCR; TCRdb lists only in-frame clones, some missing. The sample consists of 200,000 to 300,000 clones, over 75% of them appearing once. The clonotype comes from a man younger than 35 in good health and CMV-seropositive. Sequenced material: PBMCs. The V and J genes are TRBV6-5 and TRBJ1-2, with D uncertain. This CDR3 is CASSEVGGYTF. The CDR3 DNA follows: TGTGCCAGCAGTGAAGTGGGTGGCTACACCTTC.